This T cell receptor beta chain came from a study of CD8 T cells in Susac syndrome. Remarks on this clonotype: Antigen: not known.

The multiple sclerosis control group was made up of treatment-naive patients with stable or active relapsing-remitting disease. TEMRA cells were enriched by FACS, while CD8+ and CD4+ T cells were obtained through a negative isolation that was performed magnetically. Study-level findings and limits: That the number of individuals in its TCR sequencing and HLA analysis was relatively small was acknowledged by the study.

The CDR3 has 14 amino acids. The V segment lost 5 bases and the J segment 5 bases; nucleotides outside the gene matches: 8. CDR1 and CDR2 (germline): LGHDT, YNNKEL (reference sequence). RNA totalling roughly 0.5 to 1 ug underwent reverse transcription with random hexamers. TCR beta CDR3 was amplified by immunoSEQ covering 54 Vbeta and 13 Jbeta. In TCRdb, the immunoSEQ multiplex PCR reads were re-called with MiXCR into one record per CDR3 protein. The table has 70,000 or so distinct CDR3 sequences, approximately 96% seen once; the top ten hold 0.5% to 0.6%. The chain recombines TRBV3-1 with TRBJ2-7; 8 positions match TRBD1. The source is a human donor with multiple sclerosis. Sequencing used CD8+ T cells from PBMCs. Written as DNA, the CDR3 is TGTGCCAGCAGCTCACGGGACAGGATCCACGAGCAGTACTTC. Encoded protein: CASSSRDRIHEQYF.